This record concerns one T cell receptor beta chain sequence. This record belongs to a study of T cell changes during pregnancy in multiple sclerosis. Sequenced by immunoSEQ multiplex PCR; TCRdb stores in-frame clones only, minus some. The data show 90,000 to 100,000 clones, with 92% seen just once and 1.5% held by the top ten. Germline CDR1 MNHNS, CDR2 SASEGT. The CDR3 consists of 16 residues. Unmatched junction bases numbered 7, after V lost 2 bases and J lost 5 bases. Specimen: peripheral blood, collected in the first trimester of pregnancy. V usage is TRBV6-1 and J usage is TRBJ2-1, with 9 bases that match TRBD2. This receptor was identified in a female donor with multiple sclerosis, enrolled in a pregnancy study. CDR3 nucleotides: TGTGCCAGCAGTGAATCGGCTAGCGGGATTAACAATGAGCAGTTCTTC. It encodes CASSESASGINNEQFF.